These 16 T cell receptor beta chains were sequenced from one sample in a study of cytomegalovirus exposure and HLA in healthy donors. PCR primers comprised 60 Vbeta and 13 Jbeta primers. The protocol was immunoSEQ multiplex PCR, while the TCRdb copy is restricted to in-frame clones and leaves out a portion. The sample contains under 95,000 clones, about 7.6% of which appear only once. The sample taken for sequencing was PBMCs. The origin of the receptors is a man between 50 and 59 years old in good health and CMV-seronegative.

This clone was counted only a few times. This chain connects TRBV6-1 to TRBJ1-2; 7 nucleotides align to TRBD1. V lost 8 bases, J lost 4 bases, and 10 bases stayed unmatched. The CDR3 sequence is 14 residues long. Germline CDR1 reads MNHNS; CDR2 reads SASEGT. The CDR3 sequence is CASQGNRGFYGYTF. CDR3 sequence (DNA): TGTGCCAGCCAGGGGAACAGGGGATTCTATGGCTACACCTTC.

The V gene is TRBV6-1, the J gene TRBJ2-7, with a weak D call TRBD1 (5 bases). Trimming removed 5 bases from V and 2 bases from J, with 10 bases in between. The CDR3 sequence is 13 residues long. Germline V CDR1 and CDR2: MNHNS, SASEGT. This CDR3 is CASSNTGPYEQYF. The CDR3 DNA is TGTGCCAGCAGTAACACAGGCCCCTACGAGCAGTACTTC.

The chain combines TRBV11-2 with TRBJ2-5, with TRBD2 matching over 9 bases. Trimming took 4 bases from V and 5 from J; bases not matched to a gene: 5. This CDR3 is 14 amino acids long. Germline-derived CDR1 and CDR2 are SGHAT and FQNNGV. In nucleotides, the CDR3 is TGTGCCAGCAGCTCCGGGACTAGCCGGGAGACCCAGTACTTC. It yields the protein CASSSGTSRETQYF.

In its sample, this clone was seen a few times. The J gene is TRBJ1-5, the V gene TRBV5-1; 7 bases align to TRBD1. CDR3 size: 15 residues. Germline V gene lookup returns CDR1 SGHRS and CDR2 YFSETQ. After removal of 2 bases from V and 6 bases from J, the junction contained 8 bases not matched to a gene. This CDR3 is CASSLAGGGSQPQHF. The CDR3 DNA reads TGCGCCAGCAGCTTAGCAGGAGGGGGCAGTCAGCCCCAGCATTTT.

This clone came up a few times. The chain joins TRBV9 to TRBJ2-1; 12 bases fit TRBD2. In germline, CDR1 is SGDLS, CDR2 YYNGEE. The CDR3 loop spans 18 amino acids. Trimming at V came to 4 bases and at J to 3 bases, leaving 11 bases not matched to a gene. Here the CDR3 DNA reads TGTGCCAGCAGCCCCGGACTAGCGGGGAAAGGGGTCTACAATGAGCAGTTCTTC. Its translation: CASSPGLAGKGVYNEQFF.

The genes are TRBV5-1 and TRBJ2-1, with 8 bases fitting TRBD2. The germline CDR1 and CDR2 sequences are SGHRS and YFSETQ. V dropped 4 bases and J dropped 6; count of bases not matched to a gene: 9. This CDR3 region has 15 residues. The CDR3 is CASSARGDGINEQFF. The CDR3 nucleotides are TGCGCCAGCAGCGCGCGGGGGGACGGGATCAATGAGCAGTTCTTC.

This clone was recorded a few times. V and J are TRBV6-5 and TRBJ2-2; 8 bases align to TRBD1. The ends lost 6 bases at V and 4 bases at J; junction bases unmatched: 7. The germline V gene has CDR1 MNHEY and CDR2 SVGAGI. The CDR3 consists of 15 residues. The CDR3 DNA sequence: TGTGCCAGCAGCGTGACAGGGGTTTCCACCGGGGAGCTGTTTTTT. It codes for CASSVTGVSTGELFF.

There are a few counts of this clone. This chain connects TRBV11-2 to TRBJ2-3; TRBD2 matches at 14 bases. This CDR3 contains 18 residues. The J segment lost 1 base and the V segment lost 1 base, leaving 4 bases of the junction unmatched. Looked up from germline, CDR1 is SGHAT and CDR2 is FQNNGV. The CDR3 sequence: CASSLVVGLAGGTDTQYF. The CDR3 DNA reads TGTGCCAGCAGCTTAGTTGTGGGACTAGCGGGGGGCACAGATACGCAGTATTTT.

The J gene is TRBJ2-3, the V gene TRBV29-1, with 11 positions matching TRBD2. V shed 2 bases, J shed 0 bases, and the junction held 1 base outside the gene matches. The CDR3 extends over 15 amino acids. CDR1 is SQVTM, CDR2 ANQGSEA, per germline. The CDR3 sequence is CSVERLAGSTDTQYF. As DNA, the CDR3 is TGCAGCGTTGAACGACTAGCGGGAAGCACAGATACGCAGTATTTT.

This chain connects TRBV27 to TRBJ2-1, with 11 bases that match TRBD2. Germline CDR1 MNHEY, CDR2 SMNVEV (reference sequence). This CDR3 has 16 residues. Trimming at V came to 2 bases and at J to 1 base, leaving 1 base not matched to a gene. The CDR3 is CASSLGTSGSYNEQFF. The CDR3, as DNA: TGTGCCAGCAGTTTAGGGACTAGCGGATCCTACAATGAGCAGTTCTTC.

In its sample, this clone was seen a few times. The gene calls are TRBV5-1 and TRBJ1-2; D might be TRBD1 (5 bases). Trimming cost V 4 bases and J 4 bases, with 11 bases left between them. The CDR3 runs to 13 residues. Germline values: CDR1 SGHRS, CDR2 YFSETQ. CDR3 residues: CASSPDRTYGYTF. The CDR3 nucleotides read TGCGCCAGCAGCCCCGACAGAACCTATGGCTACACCTTC.

This clone was seen only a few times. The chain carries TRBV21-1 and TRBJ2-1; TRBD1, the table's D call, was not compared with the DNA. TRBV21-1 is noted as a pseudogene. The CDR3 is 13 residues long. The CDR3 here is CASSKAPYNEQFF. Written as DNA, the CDR3 is TGTGCCAGCAGCAAGGCCCCCTACAATGAGCAGTTCTTC.

This clone was seen more than once but under ten times. CDR3 loop: CASSRGQGGYNEQFF. CDR3 in DNA: TGTGCCAGCAGCCGAGGACAGGGGGGCTACAATGAGCAGTTCTTC. The rearrangement links TRBV7-3 to TRBJ2-1, with 10 bases matching TRBD1. The length of the CDR3 is 15 residues. Germline V CDR1 and CDR2: SGHTA, FQGTGA. J gave up 3 bases and V 5 bases, and 4 bases lay outside the gene matches.

This clone was seen a handful of times. The rearrangement uses TRBV4-1 and TRBJ2-5, with 10 bases aligning to TRBD2. This CDR3 has 16 amino acids. Per germline, CDR1 MGHRA and CDR2 YSYEKL. Trimming removed 0 bases from V and 4 bases from J; junction bases left unmatched: 5. CDR3 DNA: TGCGCCAGCAGCCAAGATCTAGCGGGGGTGCGAGAGACCCAGTACTTC. Its translation: CASSQDLAGVRETQYF.

J is TRBJ2-3 and V is TRBV10-2, with unresolved D. CDR1 and CDR2 (germline): WSHSY, SAAADI. V was trimmed by 4 bases and J by 4 bases, leaving 6 bases between them. The CDR3 sequence is 12 residues long. CDR3 coding DNA: TGCGCCAGCAGTGTGGGCGCAGATACGCAGTATTTT. Translation gives CASSVGADTQYF.

The rearrangement joins TRBV5-4 to TRBJ2-3, with unresolved D. The ends were cut back, 0 bases at V and 2 bases at J, with 4 bases in the middle. The CDR3 has 13 residues. CDR1 and CDR2 from the germline V gene are SGHNT and YYREEE (reference sequence). The CDR3 bases are TGTGCCAGCAGCTTGGGGCCCACAGATACGCAGTATTTT. Translated: CASSLGPTDTQYF. Full variable domain (rest looked up from reference TRBV5-4 and TRBJ2-3): ETGVTQSPTHLIKTRGQQVTLRCSSQSGHNTVSWYQQALGQGPQFIFQYYREEENGRGNFPPRFSGLQFPNYSSELNVNALELDDSALYLCASSLGPTDTQYFGPGTRLTVL.